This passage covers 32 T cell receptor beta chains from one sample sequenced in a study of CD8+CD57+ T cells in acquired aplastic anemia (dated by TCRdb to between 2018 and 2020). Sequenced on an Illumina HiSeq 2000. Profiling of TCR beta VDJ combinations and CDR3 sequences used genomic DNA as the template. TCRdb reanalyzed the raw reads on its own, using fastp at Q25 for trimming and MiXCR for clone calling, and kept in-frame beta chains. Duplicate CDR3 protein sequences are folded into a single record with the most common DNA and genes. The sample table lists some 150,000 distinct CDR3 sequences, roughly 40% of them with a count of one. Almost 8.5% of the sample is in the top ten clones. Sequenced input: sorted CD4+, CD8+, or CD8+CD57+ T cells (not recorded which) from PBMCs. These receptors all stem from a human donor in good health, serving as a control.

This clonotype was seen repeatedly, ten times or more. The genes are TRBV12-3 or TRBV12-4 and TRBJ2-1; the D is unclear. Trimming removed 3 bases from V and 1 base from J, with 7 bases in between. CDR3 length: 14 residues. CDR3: CASSFRRSYNEQFF. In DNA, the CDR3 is TGTGCCAGCAGTTTTAGGCGGTCCTACAATGAGCAGTTCTTC.

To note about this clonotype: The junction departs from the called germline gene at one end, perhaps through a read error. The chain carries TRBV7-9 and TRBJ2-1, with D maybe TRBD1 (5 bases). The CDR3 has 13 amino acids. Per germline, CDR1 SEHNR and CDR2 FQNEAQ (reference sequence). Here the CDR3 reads CASSHDRNNEQFF. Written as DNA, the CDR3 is TGCGCCAGCAGCCATGACAGAAACAATGAGCAGTTCTTC.

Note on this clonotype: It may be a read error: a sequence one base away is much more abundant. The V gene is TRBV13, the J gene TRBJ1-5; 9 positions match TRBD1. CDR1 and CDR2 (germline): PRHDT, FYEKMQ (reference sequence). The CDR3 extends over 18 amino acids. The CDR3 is CASSQAKRTGACNQSQHF. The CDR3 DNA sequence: TGTGCCAGCAGCCAAGCTAAACGGACAGGGGCGTGCAATCAGTCCCAGCATTTT.

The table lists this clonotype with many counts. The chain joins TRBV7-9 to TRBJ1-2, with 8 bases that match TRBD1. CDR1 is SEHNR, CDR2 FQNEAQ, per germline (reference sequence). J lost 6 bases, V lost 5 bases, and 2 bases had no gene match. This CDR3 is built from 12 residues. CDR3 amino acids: CASSQTGDGYTF. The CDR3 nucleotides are TGTGCCAGCAGCCAGACAGGGGATGGCTACACCTTC.

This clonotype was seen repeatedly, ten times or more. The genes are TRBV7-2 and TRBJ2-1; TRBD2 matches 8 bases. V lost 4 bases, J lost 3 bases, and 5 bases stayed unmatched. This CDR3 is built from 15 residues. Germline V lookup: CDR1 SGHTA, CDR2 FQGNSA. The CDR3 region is CASSSSSGGYNEQFF. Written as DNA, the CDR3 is TGTGCCAGCAGCTCCAGCAGCGGGGGCTACAATGAGCAGTTCTTC.

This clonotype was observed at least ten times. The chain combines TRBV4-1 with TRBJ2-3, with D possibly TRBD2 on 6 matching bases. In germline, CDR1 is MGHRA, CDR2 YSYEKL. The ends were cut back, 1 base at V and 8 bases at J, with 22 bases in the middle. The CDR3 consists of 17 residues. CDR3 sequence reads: CASSQGGFDGRKGTQYF. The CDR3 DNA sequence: TGCGCCAGCAGCCAAGGTGGTTTTGACGGGAGAAAAGGTACGCAGTATTTT.

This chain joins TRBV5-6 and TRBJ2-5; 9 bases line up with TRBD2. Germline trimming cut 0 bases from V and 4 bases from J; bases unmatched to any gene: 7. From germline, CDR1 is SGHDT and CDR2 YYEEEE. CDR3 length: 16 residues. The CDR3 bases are TGTGCCAGCAGCTTGGGGGCTAGCGGGGATGGAGAGACCCAGTACTTC. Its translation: CASSLGASGDGETQYF. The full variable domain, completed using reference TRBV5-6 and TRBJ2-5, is DAGVTQSPTHLIKTRGQQVTLRCSPKSGHDTVSWYQQALGQGPQFIFQYYEEEERQRGNFPDRFSGHQFPNYSSELNVNALLLGDSALYLCASSLGASGDGETQYFGPGTRLLVL.

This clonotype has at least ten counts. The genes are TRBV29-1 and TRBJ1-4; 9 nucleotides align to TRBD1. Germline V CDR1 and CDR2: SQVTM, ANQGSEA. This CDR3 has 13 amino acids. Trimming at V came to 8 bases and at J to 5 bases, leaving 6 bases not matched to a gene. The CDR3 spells CSFRTGANEKLFF. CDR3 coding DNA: TGCAGCTTTAGGACAGGGGCCAATGAAAAACTGTTTTTT.

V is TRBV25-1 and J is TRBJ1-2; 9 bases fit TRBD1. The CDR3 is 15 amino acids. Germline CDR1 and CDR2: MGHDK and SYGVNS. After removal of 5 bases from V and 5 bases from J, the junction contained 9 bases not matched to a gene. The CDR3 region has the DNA TGTGCCAGCAGTCCACAGGGACAGGGACAATATGGCTACACCTTC. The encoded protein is CASSPQGQGQYGYTF.

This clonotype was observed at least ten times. The CDR3 spells CATSRDAGRDYGYTF. The CDR3 DNA follows: TGTGCCACCAGCAGAGACGCGGGCAGGGACTATGGCTACACCTTC. V usage is TRBV15 and J usage is TRBJ1-2, with a weak D call TRBD1 (5 bases). This CDR3 has 15 amino acids. CDR1 is LNHNV and CDR2 is YYDKDF in the germline V gene (reference sequence). V gave up 0 bases and J gave up 3 bases, with 11 bases separating them.

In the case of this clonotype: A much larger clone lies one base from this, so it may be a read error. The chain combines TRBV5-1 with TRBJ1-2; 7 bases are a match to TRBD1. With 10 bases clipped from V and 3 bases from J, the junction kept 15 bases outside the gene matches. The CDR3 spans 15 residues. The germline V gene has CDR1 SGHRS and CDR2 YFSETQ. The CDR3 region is CAGTSGQVRDYGYTF. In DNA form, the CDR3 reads TGCGCCGGCACGTCCGGACAGGTCCGAGACTATGGCTACACCTTC.

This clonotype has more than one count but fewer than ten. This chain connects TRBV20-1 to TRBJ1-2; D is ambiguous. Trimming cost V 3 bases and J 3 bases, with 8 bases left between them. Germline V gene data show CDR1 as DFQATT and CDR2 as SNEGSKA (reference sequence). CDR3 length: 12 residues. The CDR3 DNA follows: TGCAGTGCTAGGTTGGAGGACTATGGCTACACCTTC. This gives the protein CSARLEDYGYTF.

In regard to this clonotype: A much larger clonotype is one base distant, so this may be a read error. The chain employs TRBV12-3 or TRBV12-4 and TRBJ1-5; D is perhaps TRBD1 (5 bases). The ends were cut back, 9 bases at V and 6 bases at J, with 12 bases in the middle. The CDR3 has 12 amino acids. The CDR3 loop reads CASGGDFQPQHF. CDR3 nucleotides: TGTGCCAGTGGTGGGGACTTTCAGCCCCAGCATTTT.

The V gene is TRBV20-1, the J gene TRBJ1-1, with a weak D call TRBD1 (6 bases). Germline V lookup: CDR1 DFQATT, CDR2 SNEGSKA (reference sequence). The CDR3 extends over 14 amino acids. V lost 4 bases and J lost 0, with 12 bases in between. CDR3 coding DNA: TGCAGTGCTACGCCAGGGGTAATGAACACTGAAGCTTTCTTT. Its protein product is CSATPGVMNTEAFF.

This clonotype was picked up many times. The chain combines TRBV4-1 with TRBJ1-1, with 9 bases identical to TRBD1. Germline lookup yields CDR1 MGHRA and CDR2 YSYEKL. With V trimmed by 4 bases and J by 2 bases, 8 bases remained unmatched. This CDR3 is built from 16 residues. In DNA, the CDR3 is TGCGCCAGCAGCCCTACGGCGGACAGGGGCAACACTGAAGCTTTCTTT. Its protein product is CASSPTADRGNTEAFF.

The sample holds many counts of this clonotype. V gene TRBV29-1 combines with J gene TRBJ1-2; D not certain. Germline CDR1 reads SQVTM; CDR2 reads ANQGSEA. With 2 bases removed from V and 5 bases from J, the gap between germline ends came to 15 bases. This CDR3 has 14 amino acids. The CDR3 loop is CSVERGRLGYGYTF. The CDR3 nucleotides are TGCAGCGTTGAACGCGGCAGGCTTGGGTATGGCTACACCTTC.

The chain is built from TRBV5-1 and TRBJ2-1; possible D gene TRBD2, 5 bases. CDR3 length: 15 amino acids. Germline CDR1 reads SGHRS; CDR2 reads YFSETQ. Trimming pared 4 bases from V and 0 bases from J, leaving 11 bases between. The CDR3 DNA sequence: TGCGCCAGCAGCGCAAGCGGTGTCTCCTACAATGAGCAGTTCTTC. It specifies CASSASGVSYNEQFF.

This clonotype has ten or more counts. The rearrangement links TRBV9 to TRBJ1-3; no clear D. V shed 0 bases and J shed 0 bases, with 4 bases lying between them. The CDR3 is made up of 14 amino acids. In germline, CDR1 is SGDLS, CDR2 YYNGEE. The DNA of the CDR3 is TGTGCCAGCAGCGTAGAATTCTCTGGAAACACCATATATTTT. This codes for CASSVEFSGNTIYF. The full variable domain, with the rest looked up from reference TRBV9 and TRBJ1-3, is DSGVTQTPKHLITATGQRVTLRCSPRSGDLSVYWYQQSLDQGLQFLIQYYNGEERAKGNILERFSAQQFPDLHSELNLSSLELGDSALYFCASSVEFSGNTIYFGEGSWLTVV.

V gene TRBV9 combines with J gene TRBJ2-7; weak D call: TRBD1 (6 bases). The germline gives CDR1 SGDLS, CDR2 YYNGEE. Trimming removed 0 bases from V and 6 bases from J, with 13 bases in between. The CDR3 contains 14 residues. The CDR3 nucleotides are TGTGCCAGCAGCGTAGCGATCAGGGGTACCGAGCAGTACTTC. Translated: CASSVAIRGTEQYF. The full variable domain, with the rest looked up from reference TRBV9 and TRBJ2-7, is DSGVTQTPKHLITATGQRVTLRCSPRSGDLSVYWYQQSLDQGLQFLIQYYNGEERAKGNILERFSAQQFPDLHSELNLSSLELGDSALYFCASSVAIRGTEQYFGPGTRLTVT.

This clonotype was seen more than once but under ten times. CDR3 DNA sequence: TGCAGCGTTTCTACATACGACAAAACCCCCTACGAGCAGTACTTC. Translation: CSVSTYDKTPYEQYF. The genes are TRBV29-1 and TRBJ2-7; D is ambiguous. The CDR3 length is 15 residues. Trimming took 5 bases from V and 2 from J, leaving 19 bases between them. CDR1 SQVTM and CDR2 ANQGSEA come from the germline V gene.

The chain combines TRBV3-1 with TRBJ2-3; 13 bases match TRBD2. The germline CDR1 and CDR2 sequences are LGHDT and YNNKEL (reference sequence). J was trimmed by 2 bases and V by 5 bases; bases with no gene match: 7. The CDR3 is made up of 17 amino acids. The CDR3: CASSRGLAGYLTDTQYF. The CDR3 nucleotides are TGTGCCAGCAGCAGGGGACTAGCGGGGTACCTCACAGATACGCAGTATTTT.

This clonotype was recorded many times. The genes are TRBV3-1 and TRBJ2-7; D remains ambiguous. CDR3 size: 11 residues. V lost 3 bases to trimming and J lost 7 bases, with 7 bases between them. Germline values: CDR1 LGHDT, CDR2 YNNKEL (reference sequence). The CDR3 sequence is CASSQMYEQYF. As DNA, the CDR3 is TGTGCCAGCAGCCAGATGTATGAGCAGTACTTC.

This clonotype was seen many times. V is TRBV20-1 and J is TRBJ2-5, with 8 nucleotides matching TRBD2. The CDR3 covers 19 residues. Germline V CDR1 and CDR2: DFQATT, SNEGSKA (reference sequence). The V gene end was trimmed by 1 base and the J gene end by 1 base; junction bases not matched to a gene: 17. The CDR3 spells CSARAGYSATSGAQETQYF. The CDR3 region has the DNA TGCAGTGCTAGAGCCGGTTACTCCGCAACTAGCGGCGCCCAAGAGACCCAGTACTTC.

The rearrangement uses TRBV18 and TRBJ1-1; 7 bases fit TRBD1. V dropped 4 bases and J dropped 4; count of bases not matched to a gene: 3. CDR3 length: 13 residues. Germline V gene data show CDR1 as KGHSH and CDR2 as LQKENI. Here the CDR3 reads CASSLQGGTEAFF. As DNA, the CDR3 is TGTGCCAGCTCACTGCAGGGGGGCACTGAAGCTTTCTTT.

The DNA for the CDR3 is TGTGCCATCCCGGACAGGGGCGAATCACCCCTCCACTTT. This gives the protein CAIPDRGESPLHF. V gene TRBV10-3 combines with J gene TRBJ1-6; 9 bases match TRBD1. V trimming: 8 bases; J trimming: 10 bases; junction bases outside the gene matches: 6. CDR1 is ENHRY, CDR2 SYGVKD, per germline. CDR3 length: 13 residues.

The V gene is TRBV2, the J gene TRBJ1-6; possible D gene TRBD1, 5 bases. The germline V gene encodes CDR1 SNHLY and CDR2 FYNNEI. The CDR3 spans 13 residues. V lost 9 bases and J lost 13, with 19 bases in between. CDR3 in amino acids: CASRDSQLSPLHF. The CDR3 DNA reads TGTGCCAGTAGAGACAGCCAACTAAGTCCCCTCCACTTT.

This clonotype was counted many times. This CDR3 is CASRAGDRRSNEQFF. For the CDR3, the DNA is TGTGCCAGCAGAGCGGGGGACCGTCGTAGCAATGAGCAGTTCTTC. This chain connects TRBV11-2 to TRBJ2-1, with TRBD2 matching 8 bases. V shed 6 bases, J shed 6 bases, and the junction held 10 bases outside the gene matches. Germline V CDR1 and CDR2: SGHAT, FQNNGV. The CDR3 loop spans 15 amino acids.

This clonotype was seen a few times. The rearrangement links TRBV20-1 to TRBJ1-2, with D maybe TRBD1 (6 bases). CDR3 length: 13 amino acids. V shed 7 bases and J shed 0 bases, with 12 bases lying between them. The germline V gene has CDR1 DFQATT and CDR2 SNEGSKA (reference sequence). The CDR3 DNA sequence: TGCAGTGTTGGGACACCATCTAACTATGGCTACACCTTC. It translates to CSVGTPSNYGYTF.

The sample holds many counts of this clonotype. CDR3 sequence (DNA): TGTGCCAGCAGCCAAGATTCAGGGGGCGACTATGGCTACACCTTC. This sequence encodes CASSQDSGGDYGYTF. The gene calls are TRBV4-2 and TRBJ1-2, with TRBD1 matching over 8 bases. There are 15 residues in the CDR3. CDR1 is LGHNA, CDR2 YNFKEQ, per germline. V dropped 0 bases and J dropped 3; count of bases not matched to a gene: 3.

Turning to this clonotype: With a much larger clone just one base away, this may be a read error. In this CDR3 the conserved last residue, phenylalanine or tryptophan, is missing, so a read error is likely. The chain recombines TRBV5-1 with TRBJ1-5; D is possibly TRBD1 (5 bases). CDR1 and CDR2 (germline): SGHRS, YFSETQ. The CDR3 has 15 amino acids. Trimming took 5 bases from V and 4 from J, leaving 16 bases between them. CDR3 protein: CASSPGGGGNQPQHL. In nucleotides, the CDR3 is TGCGCCAGCAGTCCGGGTGGGGGAGGGAATCAGCCCCAGCATTTG.

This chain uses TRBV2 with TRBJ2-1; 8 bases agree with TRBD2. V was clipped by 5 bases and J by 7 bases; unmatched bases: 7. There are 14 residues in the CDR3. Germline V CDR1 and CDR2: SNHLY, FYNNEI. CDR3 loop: CASSLWRGANEQFF. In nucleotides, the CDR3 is TGTGCCAGCAGTCTCTGGCGGGGGGCTAATGAGCAGTTCTTC.

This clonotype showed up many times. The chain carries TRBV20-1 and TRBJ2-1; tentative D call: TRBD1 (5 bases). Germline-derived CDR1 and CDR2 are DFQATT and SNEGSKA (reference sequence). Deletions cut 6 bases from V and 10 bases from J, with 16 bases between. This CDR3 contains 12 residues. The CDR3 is CSAHKGISEQFF. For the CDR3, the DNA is TGCAGTGCGCATAAGGGGATTTCAGAGCAGTTCTTC.